This T cell receptor (beta chain) was profiled in a study of PD-L1 blockade in urothelial cancer. As for the study in general: The study recovered a median of roughly 150,000 T cells per blood sample.

Sequencing used immunoSEQ multiplex PCR; TCRdb keeps in-frame clones, though not all of them. The sample yields some 45,000 clones, 80% seen once. Germline CDR1 MGHRA, CDR2 YSYEKL. V trimming: 3 bases; J trimming: 4 bases; junction bases outside the gene matches: 5. The CDR3 loop spans 15 amino acids. Time point indicated: pretreatment peripheral blood. The TCR was taken from a man aged 60-69 years with urothelial cancer. The chain has TRBV4-1 and TRBJ2-1; 8 bases are a match to TRBD1. The material sequenced was PBMCs, taken around atezolizumab (anti-PD-L1) treatment. The CDR3 region has the DNA TGCGCCAGCAGCCAGGAAGGGACAGGTTACAATGAGCAGTTCTTC. It is translated as CASSQEGTGYNEQFF.